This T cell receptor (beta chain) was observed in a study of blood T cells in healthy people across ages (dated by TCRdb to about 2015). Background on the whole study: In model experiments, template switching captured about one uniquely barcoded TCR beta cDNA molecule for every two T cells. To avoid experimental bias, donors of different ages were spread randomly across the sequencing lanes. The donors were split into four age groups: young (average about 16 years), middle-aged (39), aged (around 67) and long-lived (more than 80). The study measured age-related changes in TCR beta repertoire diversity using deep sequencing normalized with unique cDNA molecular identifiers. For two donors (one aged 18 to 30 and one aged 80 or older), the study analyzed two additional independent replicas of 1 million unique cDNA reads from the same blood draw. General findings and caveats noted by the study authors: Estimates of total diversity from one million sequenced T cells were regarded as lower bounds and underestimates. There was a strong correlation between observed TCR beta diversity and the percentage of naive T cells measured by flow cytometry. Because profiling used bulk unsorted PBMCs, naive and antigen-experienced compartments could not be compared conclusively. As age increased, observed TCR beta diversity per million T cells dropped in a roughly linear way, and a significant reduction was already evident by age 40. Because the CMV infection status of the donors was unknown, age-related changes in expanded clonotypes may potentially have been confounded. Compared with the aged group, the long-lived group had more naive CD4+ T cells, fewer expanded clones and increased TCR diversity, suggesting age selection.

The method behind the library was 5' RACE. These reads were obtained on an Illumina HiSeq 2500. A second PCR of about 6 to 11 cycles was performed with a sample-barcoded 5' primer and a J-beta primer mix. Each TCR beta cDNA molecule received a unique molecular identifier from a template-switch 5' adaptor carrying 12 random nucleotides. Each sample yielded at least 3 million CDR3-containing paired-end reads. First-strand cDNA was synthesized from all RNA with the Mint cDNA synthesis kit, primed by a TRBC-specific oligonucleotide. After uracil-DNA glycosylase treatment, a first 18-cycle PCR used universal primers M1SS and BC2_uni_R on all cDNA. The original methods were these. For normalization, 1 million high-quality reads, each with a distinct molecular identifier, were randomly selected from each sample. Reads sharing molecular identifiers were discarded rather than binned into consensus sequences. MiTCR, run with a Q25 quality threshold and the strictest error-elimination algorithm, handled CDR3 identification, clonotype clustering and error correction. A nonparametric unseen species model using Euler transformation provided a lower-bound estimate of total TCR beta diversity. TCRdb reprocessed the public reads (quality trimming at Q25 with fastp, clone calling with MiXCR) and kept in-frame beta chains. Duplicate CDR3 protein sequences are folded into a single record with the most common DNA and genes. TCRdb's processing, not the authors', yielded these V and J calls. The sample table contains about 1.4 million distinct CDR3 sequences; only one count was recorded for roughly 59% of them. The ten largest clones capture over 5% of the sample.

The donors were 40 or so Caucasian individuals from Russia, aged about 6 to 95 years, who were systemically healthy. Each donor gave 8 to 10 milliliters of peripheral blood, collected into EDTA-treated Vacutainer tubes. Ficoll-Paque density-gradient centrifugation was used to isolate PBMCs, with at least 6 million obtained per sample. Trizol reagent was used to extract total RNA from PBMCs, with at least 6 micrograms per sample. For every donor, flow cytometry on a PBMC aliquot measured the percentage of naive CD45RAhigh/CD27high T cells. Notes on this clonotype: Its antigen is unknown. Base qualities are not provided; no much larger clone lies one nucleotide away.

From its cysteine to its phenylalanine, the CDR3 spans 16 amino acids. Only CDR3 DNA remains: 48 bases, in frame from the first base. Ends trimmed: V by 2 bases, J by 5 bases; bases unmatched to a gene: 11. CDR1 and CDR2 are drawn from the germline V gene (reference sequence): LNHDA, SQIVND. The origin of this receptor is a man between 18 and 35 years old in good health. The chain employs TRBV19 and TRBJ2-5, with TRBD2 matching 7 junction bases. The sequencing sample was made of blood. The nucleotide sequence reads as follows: TGTGCCAGTAGTATATCCCCTGGACTAGTAGGGGAGACCCAGTACTTC. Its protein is CASSISPGLVGETQYF.